The rows below give T cell receptor beta chains drawn from one sample of a study of PD-1 blockade in classical Hodgkin lymphoma. Profiled with immunoSEQ multiplex PCR; TCRdb holds only in-frame clones, not every one. The repertoire holds roughly 70,000 clones, with roughly two thirds as singletons. The material sequenced was peripheral blood mononuclear cells (PBMCs), taken before the second cycle of nivolumab. These receptors all stem from a human donor with classical Hodgkin lymphoma. The CDR3 runs from the conserved cysteine through the conserved F or W. The D gene is left open where the match is weak. Not all rows give a size; the values are once, few, many and, for expanded clones, a class.

d_gene,v_gene,abundance,j_gene,CDR3nt,CDR3aa
-,TRBV10-1,-,TRBJ1-2,TGCGCCAGCAGTGCAAATCCCGGGACAATTACTGGCTACACCTTC,CASSANPGTITGYTF
-,TRBV30,-,TRBJ1-2,TGTGCCTGGAGCTACTATGGCTACACCTTC,CAWSYYGYTF
-,TRBV11-2,-,TRBJ2-7,TGTGCCAGCAGCTCTCCGGGACTGTTAATCGTCGAGCAGTACTTC,CASSSPGLLIVEQYF
TRBD2,TRBV7-2,few,TRBJ2-7,TGTGCCAGCAGCCCCGACGGTGCGGGAGGAATCGAGCAGTACTTC,CASSPDGAGGIEQYF
TRBD1,TRBV9,once,TRBJ1-3,TGTGCCAGCAGCAGACAGGGGGGAAACACCATATATTTT,CASSRQGGNTIYF
TRBD1,TRBV11-3,-,TRBJ2-1,TGTGCCAGCAGCCCGGACAGGGCCTCCTACAATGAGCAGTTCTTC,CASSPDRASYNEQFF
TRBD1,TRBV2,-,TRBJ2-7,TGTGCCAGCAGTCAGAGACAGGGCGAACCCTACGAGCAGTACTTC,CASSQRQGEPYEQYF
-,TRBV7-6,-,TRBJ2-5,TGTGCCAGCAGCCCGAGCCCCCGGGAGACCCAGTACTTC,CASSPSPRETQYF
TRBD2,TRBV5-1,-,TRBJ2-3,TGCGCCAGCAGCTCGCTAGCGGGGGGTAGCACAGATACGCAGTATTTT,CASSSLAGGSTDTQYF
-,TRBV6-1,-,TRBJ1-1,TGTGCCAGCAACTCAGGGCTGAACACTGAAGCTTTCTTT,CASNSGLNTEAFF
TRBD2,TRBV7-7,-,TRBJ2-1,TGTGCTAGCAGCTCAGGACTAGCATCTGGTAATGAGCAGTTCTTC,CASSSGLASGNEQFF
TRBD2,TRBV28,-,TRBJ2-4,TGTGCCAGCAGTCCCCGGGGGGGTGGCGGCATTCAGTACTTC,CASSPRGGGGIQYF
-,TRBV19,-,TRBJ1-2,TGTGCCAGTATTCCCCGACCTGGTTTCGGCTACACCTTC,CASIPRPGFGYTF
-,TRBV5-1,-,TRBJ1-5,TGCGCCAGCAGCTTGGATGGAGCAGTCGGCAATCAGCCCCAGCATTTT,CASSLDGAVGNQPQHF
-,TRBV6-1,-,TRBJ1-1,TGTGCCAGCACCCTGATAGAGGGAGGAACCACTGAAGCTTTCTTC,CASTLIEGGTTEAFF
TRBD1,TRBV6-1,-,TRBJ1-2,TGTGCCAGCAGTGAAGCGAGGGGACAGGACTATGGCTACACCTTC,CASSEARGQDYGYTF
-,TRBV19,-,TRBJ2-6,TGTGCCAGTAGTATGGGCCCCGCTGCGATATTCTCTGGGGCCAACGTCCTGACTTTC,CASSMGPAAIFSGANVLTF
-,TRBV19,once,TRBJ1-1,TGTGCCAGTAGTATTATAGGGTCTAGGACTGAAGCTTTCTTT,CASSIIGSRTEAFF
-,TRBV27,-,TRBJ1-2,TGTGCCAGCAGTGTCGGGGCTTACTATGGCTACACCTTC,CASSVGAYYGYTF
-,TRBV10-2,-,TRBJ1-5,TGCGCCAGCAGACAACAGGGAGGCAATCAGCCCCAGCATTTT,CASRQQGGNQPQHF
TRBD1,TRBV2,-,TRBJ1-1,TGTGCCAGCAGTGTCGGGACAGGATCGGACACTGAAGCTTTCTTT,CASSVGTGSDTEAFF
TRBD1,TRBV28,-,TRBJ2-7,TGTGCCAGCAGTTTAGGGACAGGGAATTATGACGAGCAGTACTTC,CASSLGTGNYDEQYF
-,TRBV9,-,TRBJ2-7,TGTGCCAGCAGCGCCGGGACTCCCTACGAGCAGTACTTC,CASSAGTPYEQYF
-,TRBV29-1,-,TRBJ1-1,TGCAGCGTTCGGGAAACGGGAAACACTGAAGCTTTCTTT,CSVRETGNTEAFF
-,TRBV7-2,-,TRBJ2-1,TGTGCCAGCAGCCCCAGGGGCGATGAGCAGTTCTTC,CASSPRGDEQFF
-,TRBV7-3,few,TRBJ2-7,TGTGCCAGCAGCTTGACAGGCCACGAGCAGTACTTC,CASSLTGHEQYF
-,TRBV7-3,few,TRBJ2-3,TGTGCCAGCAGCTTATCGGCCACCACAGATACGCAGTATTTT,CASSLSATTDTQYF
-,TRBV27,-,TRBJ2-5,TGTGCCAGCAGTTTAGGGGGCGGGCAAGAGACCCAGTACTTC,CASSLGGGQETQYF
-,TRBV10-2,once,TRBJ1-2,TGCGCCAGCAGTGACCCAGGGGATTGGGGCGGCTACACCTTC,CASSDPGDWGGYTF
TRBD1,TRBV27,-,TRBJ1-1,TGTGCCAGCAGTTCCCGGACAGGGCAAGAAAGAGCTTTCTTT,CASSSRTGQERAFF
TRBD1,TRBV5-1,-,TRBJ2-7,TGCGCCAGCAGCTTGGAGGGACAGCAGTATTTGTACTTC,CASSLEGQQYLYF
-,TRBV2,-,TRBJ2-5,TGTGCCAGCAAAGGGGGAGGGCAAGAGACCCAGTACTTC,CASKGGGQETQYF
TRBD2,TRBV5-1,-,TRBJ2-7,TGCGCCAGCAGCACAGGACTAGCGCCCTACGAGCAGTACTTC,CASSTGLAPYEQYF
TRBD1,TRBV6-5,-,TRBJ1-5,TGTGCCAGCAGTTACAACAGGGGGCACGATCAGCCCCAGCATTTT,CASSYNRGHDQPQHF
-,TRBV5-6,once,TRBJ1-5,TGTGCCAGCAGCTTGAGAACAGGGCACAATCAGCCCCAGCATTTT,CASSLRTGHNQPQHF
-,TRBV6-6,-,TRBJ1-6,TGTGCCAGCAGTTACATGTGGGCCCTCCACTTT,CASSYMWALHF
-,TRBV29-1,-,TRBJ1-6,TGCAGCGTCCTTAGCTCCTATAATTCACCCCTCCACTTT,CSVLSSYNSPLHF
-,TRBV25-1,-,TRBJ2-2,TGTGCCAGCACCTGGGACCCTTACACCGGGGAGCTGTTTTTT,CASTWDPYTGELFF
-,TRBV5-1,few,TRBJ1-3,TGCGCCAGCAGCTTGGGGGGCACCGGAAACACCATATATTTT,CASSLGGTGNTIYF
-,TRBV5-1,-,TRBJ1-1,TGCGCCAGCAGCTTGGACCATGGGGGTTCTGAAGCTTTCTTT,CASSLDHGGSEAFF
-,TRBV5-1,once,TRBJ1-1,TGCGCCAGCAGCTTAGGGACTGACGCTATGAACACTGAAGCTTTCTTT,CASSLGTDAMNTEAFF
-,TRBV5-4,few,TRBJ1-1,TGTGCCAGCAGCCAGACGACTGGTTTAGGGACTGAAGCTTTCTTT,CASSQTTGLGTEAFF
TRBD1,TRBV11-1,few,TRBJ2-3,TGTGCCAGCAGCCCCGGACAGGGCTTCACAGATACGCAGTATTTT,CASSPGQGFTDTQYF
TRBD1,TRBV11-1,-,TRBJ1-2,TGTGCCAGCAGCTCGGGACAGGCGAACACCCACTTCCCCTTC,CASSSGQANTHFPF
-,TRBV28,-,TRBJ1-4,TGTGCCAGTTGGGACAATGAAAAACTGTTTTTT,CASWDNEKLFF
-,TRBV6-4,once,TRBJ2-1,TGTGCCAGCAGTGACTCATATGAGCAGTTCTTC,CASSDSYEQFF
TRBD1,TRBV6-1,-,TRBJ2-7,TGTGCCAGCCAACCGGGACAGGGGTCTAACGAGCAGTACTTC,CASQPGQGSNEQYF
-,TRBV7-6,-,TRBJ1-1,TGTGCCAGCAGCTTAGGAACAGGCGGTATGAACACTGAAGCTTTCTTT,CASSLGTGGMNTEAFF
-,TRBV5-1,-,TRBJ2-1,TGCGCCAGCAGCAAGGGATCAAGGGACAATGAGCAGTTCTTC,CASSKGSRDNEQFF
-,TRBV14,-,TRBJ2-1,TGTGCCAGCAGCCCTCCCGGGACCCGAAACAATGAGCAGTTCTTC,CASSPPGTRNNEQFF
-,TRBV2,-,TRBJ2-7,TGTGCCAGCTCCTCGGGACGGGCGACCGAGCAGTACTTC,CASSSGRATEQYF
-,TRBV5-1,-,TRBJ1-3,TGCGCCAGCAGCCCGGATGGGACATTCAACAGAAACACCATATATTTT,CASSPDGTFNRNTIYF
TRBD1,TRBV5-1,-,TRBJ1-1,TGCGCCAGCAGCTATGAAGGGCCCAGGGGGCGAAGGAACACTGAAGCTTTCTTT,CASSYEGPRGRRNTEAFF
-,TRBV6-6,-,TRBJ1-2,TGTACGAGCCAAGGGGGAGGCTACACCTTC,CTSQGGGYTF
-,TRBV19,-,TRBJ1-2,TGTGCCAGTAGTATATCGGCAGGGAGTCTGCGGAGCGGCTACACCTTC,CASSISAGSLRSGYTF
TRBD2,TRBV29-1,-,TRBJ2-5,TGCAGCGTTAGTGTAGCGGGGCAAGAGACCCAGTACTTC,CSVSVAGQETQYF